This T cell receptor beta chain was found in a study of radiotherapy plus CTLA-4 blockade in lung cancer. Study summary: Disease control was present in more than 25% of patients, and objective responses in more than 15%. Study-level points and caveats: Per reports, early blood T cell clone dynamics, plus interferon-beta, forecast response most strongly. There was expansion of tumor-derived TCR clones in blood after radiotherapy plus ipilimumab.

Enrolled patients, whose metastatic non-small-cell lung cancer was chemo-refractory, received focal radiation plus CTLA-4 blockade with ipilimumab. About this clone itself: Its antigen is unidentified.

Sequencing was performed with immunoSEQ multiplex PCR; in TCRdb, only in-frame clones are kept and a portion is missing. The sample shows roughly 110,000 clones, approximately 81% of them seen only once. This receptor was obtained from a human donor with non-small cell lung cancer that progressed on radiotherapy plus ipilimumab. Some clones in this sample may be carry-over from other donors' samples. Sequencing was performed on peripheral blood, taken from a patient treated with radiotherapy plus ipilimumab.

As DNA, the CDR3 is TGTGCCAGCAGCTTGTTACCGGCAGGGGCGGGAGGAACTGAAGCTTTCTTT. As protein: CASSLLPAGAGGTEAFF. The chain uses TRBV5-5 and TRBJ1-1; possibly TRBD1 for D (6 bases). Germline V gives CDR1 SGHKS, CDR2 YYEKEE (reference sequence). CDR3 length: 17 residues. Deletions cut 1 base from V and 5 bases from J, with 21 bases between.